Following are 18 T cell receptor beta chains from one sample sequenced in a study of shared clonotypes between healthy human individuals. Generated by immunoSEQ multiplex PCR, the TCRdb table keeps only in-frame clones and is missing some. The table includes roughly 2.4 million clones, around 95% detected once. The sequenced sample consisted of naive CD4+ T cells sorted from blood. The subset is: CD45RA+ positively selected. Receptors were obtained from a man aged 18 to 30 in good health.

To note about this clone: Other DNA sequences of this sample code for an identical CDR3. The genes are TRBV6-1 and TRBJ1-1; D is undetermined. The CDR3 has 12 amino acids. The germline CDR1 and CDR2 sequences are MNHNS and SASEGT. V lost 3 bases and J 4 bases, leaving 6 bases between the germline ends. The CDR3 nucleotides read TGTGCCAGCAGTGAGCGTGGCACTGAAGCTTTCTTT. Translation: CASSERGTEAFF.

This clone was seen a few times. V and J are TRBV6-6 and TRBJ1-6, with 9 bases identical to TRBD1. The CDR3 length is 14 residues. The germline gives CDR1 MNHNY, CDR2 SVGAGI (reference sequence). Unmatched junction bases numbered 5, after V lost 6 bases and J lost 8 bases. CDR3 nucleotide sequence: TGTGCCAGCAGCCGGGACAGGGAAGATTCACCCCTCCACTTT. As protein: CASSRDREDSPLHF.

The V call is TRBV2, the J call TRBJ2-1; possible D gene TRBD2, 5 bases. The germline V gene has CDR1 SNHLY and CDR2 FYNNEI. This CDR3 comprises 11 residues. V was trimmed by 0 bases and J by 12 bases, leaving 6 bases between them. The CDR3 sequence: CASSEAGRQFF. In DNA form, the CDR3 reads TGTGCCAGCAGTGAAGCGGGGAGGCAGTTCTTC.

The chain employs TRBV5-1 and TRBJ2-7; no clear D. CDR1 is SGHRS and CDR2 is YFSETQ in the germline V gene. The CDR3 extends over 14 amino acids. V lost 0 bases and J lost 0, with 7 bases in between. CDR3 DNA sequence: TGCGCCAGCAGCTTGGAGGCAACCTCCTACGAGCAGTACTTC. Protein: CASSLEATSYEQYF.

In regard to this clone: Other nucleotide sequences from this sample produce the same CDR3. The rearrangement uses TRBV18 and TRBJ2-7; 7 bases fit TRBD2. V dropped 0 bases and J dropped 0; count of bases not matched to a gene: 2. CDR3 size: 15 residues. CDR1 and CDR2 from the germline V gene are KGHSH and LQKENI. The CDR3 DNA reads as TGTGCCAGCTCACCACCGGGGAGGGACTCCTACGAGCAGTACTTC. It specifies CASSPPGRDSYEQYF. The full variable domain, completed using reference TRBV18 and TRBJ2-7, is NAGVMQNPRHLVRRRGQEARLRCSPMKGHSHVYWYRQLPEEGLKFMVYLQKENIIDESGMPKERFSAEFPKEGPSILRIQQVVRGDSAAYFCASSPPGRDSYEQYFGPGTRLTVT.

A note on this clone: Other DNA sequences from this sample encode an identical CDR3 as well. This rearrangement joins TRBV6-5 to TRBJ1-1, with D hard to call. The CDR3 length is 11 residues. Germline CDR1 and CDR2: MNHEY and SVGAGI. With 6 bases removed from V and 3 bases from J, the gap between germline ends came to 5 bases. This chain's CDR3 is CASSGYTEAFF. For the CDR3, the DNA is TGTGCCAGCAGCGGGTACACTGAAGCTTTCTTT.

The chain recombines TRBV5-5 with TRBJ2-7; 9 bases align to TRBD1. The V gene's germline CDR1 is SGHKS and CDR2 YYEKEE (reference sequence). With 4 bases clipped from V and 3 bases from J, the junction kept 14 bases outside the gene matches. CDR3 length: 17 residues. CDR3: CASSGRFGTGTDYEQYF. The CDR3 nucleotides are TGTGCCAGCAGCGGTCGATTCGGGACAGGGACCGACTACGAGCAGTACTTC.

As DNA, the CDR3 is TGCGCCAGCAGCCCAGGGGGGACAGGGGGCCTTGGCTCTGGAAACACCATATATTTT. Residues: CASSPGGTGGLGSGNTIYF. The chain couples TRBV5-1 to TRBJ1-3, with 12 bases aligning to TRBD1. Germline loops: CDR1 SGHRS, CDR2 YFSETQ. Trimming removed 4 bases from V and 0 bases from J; junction bases left unmatched: 11. The CDR3 runs 19 residues.

The V gene is TRBV10-3, the J gene TRBJ1-2; unclear D gene. CDR1 and CDR2 from the germline V gene are ENHRY and SYGVKD. The V and J ends lost 6 bases and 8 bases respectively, with 19 bases between them. The CDR3 is made up of 14 amino acids. CDR3: CAIRAGRDFVGYTF. The CDR3 nucleotides are TGTGCCATCAGGGCCGGAAGGGATTTCGTGGGCTACACCTTC.

The chain uses TRBV5-1 and TRBJ2-1; no clear D. CDR1 SGHRS and CDR2 YFSETQ come from the germline V gene. CDR3 length: 15 amino acids. Trimming took 0 bases from V and 6 from J, leaving 13 bases between them. The DNA of the CDR3 is TGCGCCAGCAGCTTGGTAGGCCATGCCGTCAATGAGCAGTTCTTC. Its protein product is CASSLVGHAVNEQFF. Filled out from reference TRBV5-1 and TRBJ2-1, the complete variable domain reads KAGVTQTPRYLIKTRGQQVTLSCSPISGHRSVSWYQQTPGQGLQFLFEYFSETQRNKGNFPGRFSGRQFSNSRSEMNVSTLELGDSALYLCASSLVGHAVNEQFFGPGTRLTVL.

The chain employs TRBV30 and TRBJ1-5, with D hard to call. V was clipped by 4 bases and J by 4 bases, with 8 bases between them. The length of the CDR3 is 12 residues. The germline gives CDR1 GTSNPN, CDR2 SVGIG (reference sequence). CDR3 nucleotide sequence: TGTGCCTGGAATCAAGAAAATCAGCCCCAGCATTTT. Protein product: CAWNQENQPQHF.

V is TRBV11-2 and J is TRBJ2-5; 9 bases map to TRBD1. Germline V lookup: CDR1 SGHAT, CDR2 FQNNGV. With V trimmed by 3 bases and J by 7 bases, 15 bases remained unmatched. The CDR3 consists of 17 residues. This CDR3 is CASSLVLVWDREATQYF. The DNA of the CDR3 is TGTGCCAGCAGCTTGGTTTTGGTTTGGGACAGGGAGGCGACCCAGTACTTC.

The chain recombines TRBV4-1 with TRBJ2-2; D is unclear. V lost 6 bases to trimming and J lost 4 bases, with 9 bases between them. Germline V lookup: CDR1 MGHRA, CDR2 YSYEKL. The CDR3 runs to 13 residues. CDR3 sequence reads: CASRGEVTGELFF. DNA of the CDR3: TGCGCCAGCAGGGGCGAGGTCACCGGGGAGCTGTTTTTT.

This chain connects TRBV18 to TRBJ1-1, with D hard to call. There are 13 residues in the CDR3. V was clipped by 3 bases and J by 3 bases, with 8 bases between them. The germline V gene encodes CDR1 KGHSH and CDR2 LQKENI. The CDR3 DNA follows: TGTGCCAGCTCACCCCTACCGGACACTGAAGCTTTCTTT. Its protein is CASSPLPDTEAFF.

V gene TRBV2 combines with J gene TRBJ2-7; 13 bases agree with TRBD2. CDR1 SNHLY and CDR2 FYNNEI come from the germline V gene. The trim removed 5 bases at V and 4 bases at J, leaving 8 bases unmatched. The CDR3 extends over 16 amino acids. CDR3 DNA sequence: TGTGCCAGCAGTCGACTAGCGGGAGGATGGGTTTACGAGCAGTACTTC. It is translated as CASSRLAGGWVYEQYF.

The V gene is TRBV19, the J gene TRBJ1-6; 8 nucleotides agree with TRBD1. CDR3 size: 16 residues. Trimming cost V 4 bases and J 7 bases; bases outside gene matches: 9. CDR1 is LNHDA, CDR2 SQIVND, per germline (reference sequence). CDR3 bases: TGTGCCAGTAGTACAAGGGGACAGGTGGAGAATTCACCCCTCCACTTT. Residues: CASSTRGQVENSPLHF.

The gene calls are TRBV4-3 and TRBJ2-7, with D maybe TRBD1 (5 bases). Germline V lookup: CDR1 LGHNA, CDR2 YSLEER. The ends were cut back, 1 base at V and 0 bases at J, with 19 bases in the middle. The CDR3 has 18 residues. CDR3 sequence (DNA): TGCGCCAGCAGCCAAGCCGCAGGGTCCGTGGCTTCCTCCTACGAGCAGTACTTC. This translates into CASSQAAGSVASSYEQYF.

The chain recombines TRBV4-2 with TRBJ1-6, with D possibly matching TRBD1 (6 bases). The CDR3 spans 15 residues. Looked up from germline, CDR1 is LGHNA and CDR2 is YNFKEQ. The V end lost 4 bases, the J end lost 10 bases, and 17 bases lay between the germline ends. The CDR3 reads CASSPTATGPSPLHF. The CDR3 nucleotides read TGTGCCAGCAGCCCTACCGCCACAGGGCCCTCACCCCTCCACTTT.